These 17 T cell receptor beta chains share one sample of origin, sequenced in a study of Graves' ophthalmopathy and Graves' hyperthyroidism. Beta-chain TCR CDR3 regions were amplified from RNA transcripts. HTBI primers were used in a first-round RT-PCR, which preceded a second-round multiplex PCR. TCRdb processed the multiplex PCR reads anew with MiXCR; each CDR3 protein has one entry. The table has 620,000 or so distinct CDR3 sequences, about a fifth seen once. Material for sequencing was peripheral blood. These receptor sequences come from a young woman with stable Graves' hyperthyroidism. Some clones in this sample may be carry-over from other donors' samples.

This clonotype came up a few times. The genes are TRBV5-1 and TRBJ2-7; 8 bases match TRBD1. Trimming cost V 3 bases and J 3 bases; bases outside gene matches: 5. The CDR3 consists of 14 residues. CDR1 and CDR2 (germline): SGHRS, YFSETQ. The CDR3 nucleotides read TGCGCCAGCAGCTCCACCGGGACAGGCTACGAGCAGTACTTC. Translation: CASSSTGTGYEQYF.

This sequence joins TRBV6-5 and TRBJ2-7; unclear D gene. The V end lost 4 bases, the J end lost 4 bases, and 8 bases lay between the germline ends. Germline V gives CDR1 MNHEY, CDR2 SVGAGI. This CDR3 spans 12 amino acids. In nucleotides, the CDR3 is TGTGCCAGCAGTTCCGTCAGGTACGAGCAGTACTTC. Its translation: CASSSVRYEQYF.

This clonotype came up many times. This rearrangement joins TRBV6-5 to TRBJ1-2; D is uncertain. This CDR3 spans 12 amino acids. Trimming took 10 bases from V and 3 from J, leaving 12 bases between them. Germline loops: CDR1 MNHEY, CDR2 SVGAGI. The CDR3 region has the DNA TGTGCCAACTCTCAGAGTCACTATGGCTACACCTTC. Protein sequence: CANSQSHYGYTF.

V gene TRBV6-1 combines with J gene TRBJ2-5; D perhaps matches TRBD2 (6 bases). Germline CDR1 reads MNHNS; CDR2 reads SASEGT. The CDR3 is 14 amino acids. V lost 7 bases to trimming and J lost 4 bases, with 16 bases between them. CDR3 DNA: TGTGCCAGCAACCCGGACTGGAGGGGAGAGACCCAGTACTTC. Its translation is CASNPDWRGETQYF.

This clonotype came up many times. This chain uses TRBV11-2 with TRBJ1-3; D uncertain. The V and J ends lost 2 bases and 4 bases respectively, with 15 bases between them. Germline V gives CDR1 SGHAT, CDR2 FQNNGV. The CDR3 extends over 16 amino acids. The CDR3: CASSLSSIPPGNTIYF. The CDR3 DNA reads as TGTGCCAGCAGCTTATCCTCCATCCCCCCGGGAAACACCATATATTTT. The variable domain in full, completed from reference TRBV11-2 and TRBJ1-3, reads EAGVAQSPRYKIIEKRQSVAFWCNPISGHATLYWYQQILGQGPKLLIQFQNNGVVDDSQLPKDRFSAERLKGVDSTLKIQPAKLEDSAVYLCASSLSSIPPGNTIYFGEGSWLTVV.

In its sample, this clonotype was seen a few times. A junction end diverges from the germline sequence, so it may reflect a read error. This rearrangement joins TRBV6-5 to TRBJ2-4, with D perhaps being TRBD1 or TRBD2 (5 bases each). This CDR3 spans 13 amino acids. The germline V gene has CDR1 MNHEY and CDR2 SVGAGI. CDR3 nucleotides: TGTGCCAGCAGTTACGGGACCCAAAACATTAAGTACTTC. This translates into CASSYGTQNIKYF.

This clonotype showed up many times. The rearrangement uses TRBV10-2 and TRBJ2-5; the match to TRBD1 covers 10 bases. Germline V lookup: CDR1 WSHSY, CDR2 SAAADI. This CDR3 has 13 amino acids. The V and J ends lost 5 bases and 8 bases, in that order; junction bases with no gene match: 5. The CDR3 DNA follows: TGCGCCAGCAGTACGGGACAGGGGCTAACCCAGTACTTC. It encodes CASSTGQGLTQYF.

This clonotype came up many times. Here the CDR3 DNA reads TGTGCCTGGAGTGTCGTAGGGAAGCAAGAGACCCAGTACTTC. Protein product: CAWSVVGKQETQYF. The chain couples TRBV30 to TRBJ2-5; D is undetermined. The V gene lost 0 bases and the J gene lost 2 bases, with 10 bases spanning the gap. CDR1 is GTSNPN, CDR2 SVGIG, per germline (reference sequence). The CDR3 loop spans 14 amino acids.

The chain links TRBV12-3 or TRBV12-4 to TRBJ1-2; the match to TRBD1 covers 7 bases. The CDR3 contains 11 residues. V dropped 5 bases and J dropped 8; count of bases not matched to a gene: 2. Here the CDR3 reads CASSGRGGYTF. The CDR3, as DNA: TGTGCCAGCAGTGGCAGGGGGGGCTACACCTTC.

V and J are TRBV18 and TRBJ1-1, with TRBD1 matching over 7 bases. The CDR3 has 16 amino acids. Germline CDR1 and CDR2: KGHSH and LQKENI. V gave up 0 bases and J gave up 0 bases; unmatched junction bases: 4. CDR3 in DNA: TGTGCCAGCTCACCACCCAGGACAGGAATGAACACTGAAGCTTTCTTT. Protein: CASSPPRTGMNTEAFF.

The chain has TRBV27 and TRBJ1-5; 7 nucleotides agree with TRBD1. Trimming cost V 3 bases and J 11 bases; bases outside gene matches: 10. The CDR3 has 14 amino acids. Germline V gives CDR1 MNHEY, CDR2 SMNVEV (reference sequence). The CDR3 nucleotides read TGTGCCAGCAGTTTCCGACAGGGAAGCCTGTCCCAGCATTTT. It translates to CASSFRQGSLSQHF.

The chain has TRBV5-1 and TRBJ1-5; perhaps TRBD1 as D (5 bases). CDR1 SGHRS and CDR2 YFSETQ come from the germline V gene. Trimming removed 0 bases from V and 0 bases from J, with 16 bases in between. The CDR3 is made up of 18 amino acids. In DNA, the CDR3 is TGCGCCAGCAGCTTGGTGCCCCTGGGGCGTAATAGCAATCAGCCCCAGCATTTT. It codes for CASSLVPLGRNSNQPQHF.

This clonotype has at least ten counts. This chain links TRBV7-2 with TRBJ2-5, with 8 nucleotides matching TRBD2. After removal of 1 base from V and 2 bases from J, the junction contained 6 bases not matched to a gene. Germline values: CDR1 SGHTA, CDR2 FQGNSA. The CDR3 totals 16 residues. The CDR3 coding sequence is TGTGCCAGCAGCTTAGACACCCCGGGAGGGCAAGAGACCCAGTACTTC. As protein: CASSLDTPGGQETQYF.

Only a few counts were recorded for this clonotype. The genes are TRBV12-3 or TRBV12-4 and TRBJ2-7, with D hard to call. V dropped 2 bases and J dropped 0 bases, with 8 bases sitting between them. The CDR3 contains 14 residues. The CDR3 DNA reads as TGTGCCAGCAGTTTATACGGTCGCTCCTACGAGCAGTACTTC. Amino acid sequence: CASSLYGRSYEQYF.

The chain combines TRBV3-1 with TRBJ1-2, with D unresolved. CDR3 length equals 12 residues. Germline V CDR1 and CDR2: LGHDT, YNNKEL (reference sequence). V lost 1 base, J lost 9 bases, and 9 bases lay in between. DNA for the CDR3: TGTGCCAGCAGCCAAGGGCTGTTCCGCTACACCTTC. Its translation: CASSQGLFRYTF.

This clonotype was recorded at least ten times. The chain combines TRBV6-1 with TRBJ1-2; D possibly corresponds to TRBD1 (5 bases). This CDR3 is built from 13 residues. Trimming removed 7 bases at V and 8 bases at J, with 17 bases between. Germline CDR1 is MNHNS and CDR2 is SASEGT. CDR3 in amino acids: CASTTSGGRGYTF. CDR3 nucleotide sequence: TGTGCCAGCACCACATCTGGGGGTCGGGGCTACACCTTC.

As to this clonotype: One junction end disagrees with the germline gene, perhaps due to a read error. The chain carries TRBV12-3 or TRBV12-4 and TRBJ1-2; tentatively, D is TRBD1 (6 bases). CDR3 length equals 14 residues. CDR3 protein: CASGGAISNYGHTF. The CDR3 DNA reads TGTGCCAGCGGGGGGGCAATCTCTAACTATGGCCACACCTTC.